Detailed here is one T cell receptor (beta chain). What it binds is unknown. The sample comes from a study of T cell repertoires and leukemia-associated antigens. In TCRdb, the 5' RACE reads were re-called with MiXCR into one record per CDR3 protein. The sample yields about 15,000 distinct CDR3 sequences, about 40% seen once. Germline CDR1 SGHDT, CDR2 YYEEEE. The CDR3 contains 14 residues. Trimming stripped 0 bases from V and 7 bases from J, with 14 bases between. Sequencing used CD3+ T cells sorted from blood and cultured. This rearrangement joins TRBV5-6 to TRBJ2-7, with TRBD2 as a possible D gene (6 bases). The sequence came from a female donor in good health. For the CDR3, the DNA is TGTGCCAGCAGCTTGGGGGGGGTTGCCTCGGAGCAGTACTTC. This sequence encodes CASSLGGVASEQYF.